This entry lists 4 T cell receptor beta chains sequenced from one sample in a study of identical twins. TCRdb passed the 5' RACE reads through MiXCR, listing each CDR3 protein once. The sample contains about 810,000 distinct CDR3 sequences, 10% to 15% of which appear only once. A further study also used this sample, focusing on yellow fever vaccine responses in identical twins.

Material for sequencing was PBMCs. Receptors originate from a woman under 30 in good health.

This clonotype was observed a few times. The rearrangement uses TRBV12-3 or TRBV12-4 and TRBJ2-1; the D is unclear. CDR3 length equals 14 residues. V was cut by 1 base and J by 2 bases, with 6 bases left in between. CDR3 residues: CASSLDLAYNEQFF. The CDR3, as DNA: TGTGCCAGCAGTTTAGATCTGGCCTACAATGAGCAGTTCTTC.

This clonotype was detected many times. As DNA, the CDR3 is TGCAGTGCTAGGCGGGATCTCCTCTACGAGCAGTACTTC. It specifies CSARRDLLYEQYF. The chain employs TRBV20-1 and TRBJ2-7; possible D gene TRBD2, 6 bases. The germline V gene has CDR1 DFQATT and CDR2 SNEGSKA (reference sequence). This CDR3 contains 13 residues. V shed 3 bases and J shed 3 bases, with 12 bases lying between them.

This clonotype was seen many times. The genes are TRBV12-3 or TRBV12-4 and TRBJ2-1; 11 bases match TRBD2. The CDR3 runs to 15 residues. Trimming at V came to 11 bases and at J to 3 bases, leaving 9 bases not matched to a gene. CDR3 coding DNA: TGTGCCGTCACCTTTAGCGGGGGGGTCTACAATGAGCAGTTCTTC. It encodes CAVTFSGGVYNEQFF.

The chain couples TRBV18 to TRBJ2-5; D gene unclear. V lost 2 bases to trimming and J lost 1 base, with 8 bases between them. This CDR3 contains 14 residues. Germline loops: CDR1 KGHSH, CDR2 LQKENI. This chain's CDR3 is CASSPTQRQETQYF. As DNA, the CDR3 is TGTGCCAGCTCACCAACACAACGCCAAGAGACCCAGTACTTC.